This TCR beta chain was captured by sequencing in a study of T cell responses to AZD1222 COVID-19 vaccine (dated by TCRdb to 2020 to 2023). Regarding the study in general: AZD1222 recipients whose second dose came at about 4 weeks and those whose second dose came at about 12 weeks were combined into one group, since spike-specific TCR depth and breadth did not differ between the two schedules. Trial participants were enrolled by age into 18-55, 56-69 and 70-plus year subgroups, with roughly 150, 30 and 60 TCR-sequenced participants respectively. TCR sequencing covered fewer than 250 trial participants: nearly 210 given two doses of AZD1222 and about 26 given two doses of MenACWY control vaccine.

A note on this clone: Its antigen is unknown. A junction boundary mismatches the germline segment, possibly from a read error.

The paper's findings and limits, for the study overall: The 56-69-year group was small, and its depth increase did not reach significance, likely because of low power. After two AZD1222 doses, spike-specific TCR breadth and depth were significantly higher than at day 0 and than in MenACWY recipients. Epitopes outside the regions mutated in the B.1.351 and B.1.1.7 variants were reportedly recognized by nearly half of the unique spike-specific TCRs. The whole spike protein was spanned by vaccine-associated CD4 TCRs, and dominant responses were seen in regions 160-218 and 743-854. Conclusions about previously exposed vaccinees were limited because only six or seven AZD1222 recipients were SARS-CoV-2 seropositive at baseline. Participants were mostly white British, with more females than males. The authors suggested clonal diversity may have been underestimated. Because no day 14 peak-response samples were available, repertoires were characterized only after the peak T cell response.

The CDR3 regions of human TCRbeta chains were subjected to immunosequencing. Per the source publication's procedure: Repertoire TCRs were checked for matches against a reference library of SARS-CoV-2-specific TCRs that had been generated using the MIRA antigen-specificity platform. Breadth was defined as the fraction of unique TCRs that were SARS-CoV-2-associated. Depth was defined as the fraction of total T cells that were SARS-CoV-2-associated. Using the MIRA data, every spike-specific TCR was mapped to the spike region that the TCR reacted to and assigned to either a CD4 or a CD8 class. Log10-transformed breadth and depth values were compared by one-way ANOVA with Sidak's multiple comparisons tests. This is the immuneACCESS table as TCRdb keeps it, with only in-frame sequences that have V and J called. A part of the clones is gone; compared with another copy, unresolved V genes explain less than half, and the rest is unexplained. Clone size and V and J calls were adopted from that table, with D and trimming inferred from the DNA. The sample table holds fewer than 100,000 clones, of which approximately 91% were seen once. About 19% of the sample goes to the ten largest clones.

Interpreted using the paper, the time point label stands for: baseline before first vaccination. Vaccinee samples came from UK trials COV001 and COV002, including a single-blind randomized controlled phase 2/3 trial of AZD1222 (ChAdOx1 nCoV-19) in healthy adults. For TCRbeta chain sequencing, PBMC samples from trial participants were taken at day 0 and at day 28 after the second dose. From the cysteine through the phenylalanine, the CDR3 covers 16 amino acids. The DNA shown is the 48-base CDR3, in frame from base 1. The germline V gene yields SGHTA for CDR1 and FQGTGA for CDR2. Sequencing was performed on peripheral blood, taken on day 0 of AZD1222 vaccination. Recombination connected TRBV7-3 to TRBJ2-2; D gene: possibly TRBD2, on 6 matching bases. This TCR came from an adult in good health. The CDR3 protein sequence reads: CASSLRGDLNTGKLFF. The DNA sequence reads TGTGCCAGCAGCTTAAGGGGGGACTTAAACACCGGGAAGCTGTTTTTT.